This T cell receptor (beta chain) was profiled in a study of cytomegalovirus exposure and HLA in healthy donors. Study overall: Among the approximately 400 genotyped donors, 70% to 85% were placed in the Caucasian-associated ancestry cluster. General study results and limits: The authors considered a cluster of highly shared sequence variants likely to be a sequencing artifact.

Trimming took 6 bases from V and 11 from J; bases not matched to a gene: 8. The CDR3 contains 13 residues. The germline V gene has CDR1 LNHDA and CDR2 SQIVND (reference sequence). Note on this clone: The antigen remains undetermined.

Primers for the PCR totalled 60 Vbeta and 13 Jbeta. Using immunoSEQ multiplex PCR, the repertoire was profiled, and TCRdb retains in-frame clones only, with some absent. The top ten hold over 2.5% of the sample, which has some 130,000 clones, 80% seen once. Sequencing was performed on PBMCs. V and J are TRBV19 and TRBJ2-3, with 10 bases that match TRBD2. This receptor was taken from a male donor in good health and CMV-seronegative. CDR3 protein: CASRRTSGGMQYF. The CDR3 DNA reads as TGTGCCAGTAGAAGGACTAGCGGAGGTATGCAGTATTTT.